This T cell receptor (beta chain) was captured in a study of early T cells in non-severe SARS-CoV-2 infection. Individual cDNA molecules each received unique molecular identifiers attached to them. Via MiXCR, TCRdb re-called the 5' RACE reads, giving one row per CDR3 protein. Here the sample spans some 60,000 distinct CDR3 sequences, more than 8.5% being singletons. CDR1 is SEHNR, CDR2 FQNEAQ, per germline (reference sequence). V was pared by 4 bases and J by 5 bases, with 11 bases between. The CDR3 has 13 residues. This clonotype was detected ten times or more. This clonotype originated in an adult who was a healthcare worker with PCR-confirmed SARS-CoV-2 infection or an uninfected control (not recorded which). Source material: whole blood. J is TRBJ1-1 and V is TRBV7-9; D might be TRBD1 (6 bases). The CDR3 sequence is CASSSEGVTEAFF. CDR3 bases: TGTGCCAGCAGCTCCGAGGGGGTAACTGAAGCTTTCTTT. Together with reference TRBV7-9 and TRBJ1-1, the CDR3 gives the full variable domain: DTGVSQNPRHKITKRGQNVTFRCDPISEHNRLYWYRQTLGQGPEFLTYFQNEAQLEKSRLLSDRFSAERPKGSFSTLEIQRTEQGDSAMYLCASSSEGVTEAFFGQGTRLTVV.